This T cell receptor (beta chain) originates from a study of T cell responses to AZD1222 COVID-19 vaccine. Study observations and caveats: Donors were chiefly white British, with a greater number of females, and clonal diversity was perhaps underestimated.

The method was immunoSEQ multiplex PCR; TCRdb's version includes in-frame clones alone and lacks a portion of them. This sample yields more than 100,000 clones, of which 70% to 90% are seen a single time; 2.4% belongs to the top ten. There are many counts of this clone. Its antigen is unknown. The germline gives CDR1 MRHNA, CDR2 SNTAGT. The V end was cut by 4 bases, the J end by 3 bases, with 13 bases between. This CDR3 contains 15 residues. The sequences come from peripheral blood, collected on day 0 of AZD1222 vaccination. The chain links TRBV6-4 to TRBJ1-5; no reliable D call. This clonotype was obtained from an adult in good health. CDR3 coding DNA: TGTGCCAGCAGTGTGTCTGGAGACTCCAATCAGCCCCAGCATTTT. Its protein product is CASSVSGDSNQPQHF.